By frequency in the sample, the clone carrying this T cell receptor beta chain is medium-sized (0.01 to 0.1%). Its specificity is not known. TCRdb itself ran the PCR reads through MiXCR, one entry per CDR3 protein. The sample lists approximately 12,000 distinct CDR3 sequences, 45% to 55% occurring once. The germline V gene encodes CDR1 MNHNS and CDR2 SASEGT. The CDR3 is made up of 15 amino acids. V lost 1 base and J lost 6; bases outside the gene matches: 0. This entry is derived from a study of esophageal squamous cell carcinoma under preoperative chemotherapy. Overall study context: Both tumor-infiltrating lymphocytes and peripheral blood T cells had their TCR repertoires profiled. Broader study findings: Chemotherapy was followed by significantly higher TCR diversity in peripheral T cells only, not tumor-infiltrating lymphocytes.

This sample's time point: before preoperative PTX-NDP chemotherapy. Before surgery, patients were given preoperative paclitaxel-nedaplatin chemotherapy. This specimen was taken from a patient given preoperative chemotherapy. V usage is TRBV6-1 and J usage is TRBJ2-1, with 13 bases that match TRBD2. This TCR was recovered from a human donor with esophageal squamous cell carcinoma. The donor label of this sample is uncertain. The CDR3 DNA reads as TGTGCCAGCAGTGAAGGGACTAGCGGGAGCAATGAGCAGTTCTTC. Protein: CASSEGTSGSNEQFF.